The sequence of this T cell receptor (beta chain) was determined in a study of T-cell reconstitution after alpha-beta-depleted transplantation in children. Regarding the study as a whole: Several patients had high TCRbeta diversity at day 60; it came from surviving recipient T cells and thymic progenitors. About two months after transplant, alpha-beta T cells reportedly came from several hundred expanded graft clones. Hyperexpanded clones declined; after one year, newly produced T cells mostly supplied diversity.

Points on this clonotype: Antigen: not known.

Library preparation (for TCRbeta) was performed with unique molecular identifiers. TCRdb re-analysed the PCR reads in MiXCR, keeping a single row per CDR3 protein. Of roughly 790,000 distinct CDR3 sequences in the sample, 15% to 20% were seen once. Trimming removed 3 bases from V and 4 bases from J; junction bases left unmatched: 8. The V gene's germline CDR1 is DFQATT and CDR2 SNEGSKA (reference sequence). The CDR3 runs to 15 residues. The clonotype was recovered from a male patient between 10 and 17 years old who had a stem cell transplant for acute lymphoblastic leukemia, so the T cells may come from the graft donor. The sample consisted of PBMCs, mostly from graft donor cells, taken 360 days after TCRalphabeta/CD19-depleted stem cell transplant. The V and J genes are TRBV20-1 and TRBJ1-1, with 10 bases fitting TRBD1. The CDR3 region has the DNA TGCAGTGCTAGGGAGGGACAGGGGCCGGGCACTGAAGCTTTCTTT. This encodes CSAREGQGPGTEAFF.